Each of the 6 T cell receptor beta chains below was sequenced from the same sample in a study of untreated major depressive disorder. TCRdb's copy holds only in-frame clones and misses some; the assay was immunoSEQ multiplex PCR. The top ten hold less than 0.4% of the sample, which has tens of thousands of clones, 85% to 95% seen once. The specimen was CD4+ T cells from PBMCs. The receptors were sampled from a man aged 25-45 years in good health.

The chain is built from TRBV10-3 and TRBJ2-7; D is ambiguous. Germline V lookup: CDR1 ENHRY, CDR2 SYGVKD. The CDR3 is 14 amino acids. The germline V and J ends were trimmed by 4 bases and 7 bases, with 17 bases remaining between them. The CDR3 nucleotides read TGTGCCATCAGTGCTCGGCTGAATGAGGAGGAGCAGTACTTC. This gives the protein CAISARLNEEEQYF.

The chain uses TRBV12-2 and TRBJ1-1. TRBV12-2 is recorded as a pseudogene. The CDR3 extends over 16 amino acids. The CDR3 bases are TGTGCGGAGGTCCAGGACGCGGGGCGCATGAACACTGAAGCTTTCTTT. It codes for CAEVQDAGRMNTEAFF.

The chain links TRBV7-9 to TRBJ2-7; 11 bases align to TRBD1. The CDR3 consists of 16 residues. CDR1 SEHNR and CDR2 FQNEAQ come from the germline V gene (reference sequence). V shed 1 base, J shed 6 bases, and the junction held 8 bases outside the gene matches. CDR3 sequence: CASSLDLGTGGSEQYF. DNA for the CDR3: TGTGCCAGCAGCTTAGATTTGGGGACAGGGGGTAGCGAGCAGTACTTC.

The V and J genes are TRBV2 and TRBJ1-1; 7 positions agree with TRBD1. After removal of 10 bases from V and 5 bases from J, the junction contained 10 bases not matched to a gene. The V gene's germline CDR1 is SNHLY and CDR2 FYNNEI. The CDR3 length is 13 residues. The CDR3 region has the DNA TGTGCCACCCGACAGGGATTTGGTACTGAAGCTTTCTTT. It is translated as CATRQGFGTEAFF.

The chain combines TRBV19 with TRBJ1-5, with a weak D call TRBD1 (5 bases). The CDR3 contains 15 residues. CDR1 LNHDA and CDR2 SQIVND come from the germline V gene (reference sequence). Deletions cut 3 bases from V and 5 bases from J, with 14 bases between. This chain's CDR3 is CASSIARRGDQPQHF. The CDR3 region has the DNA TGTGCCAGTAGTATCGCCCGGAGGGGCGATCAGCCCCAGCATTTT.

The chain's CDR3 is CASSSRTRSLNTEAFF. In DNA form, the CDR3 reads TGTGCCAGCAGCTCTAGAACCCGTAGCTTGAACACTGAAGCTTTCTTT. The chain has TRBV7-9 and TRBJ1-1, with no clear D. V was pared by 4 bases and J by 0 bases, with 15 bases between. The CDR3 has 16 residues. The germline V gene encodes CDR1 SEHNR and CDR2 FQNEAQ (reference sequence).